This passage covers 15 T cell receptor beta chains from one sample sequenced in a study of shared T cell receptors in the human thymus. Data came from immunoSEQ multiplex PCR; TCRdb stores just in-frame clones and leaves some out. Of about 500,000 clones in the sample, around three quarters were seen once. These records were also assigned to another study, of human thymus T cells.

Source material: thymocytes. These receptors came from a boy under three years old with a congenital heart defect.

This clone appeared once. The chain combines TRBV2 with TRBJ2-3; D might be TRBD1 (6 bases). Deletions cut 5 bases from V and 8 bases from J, with 14 bases between. There are 13 residues in the CDR3. CDR1 and CDR2 from the germline V gene are SNHLY and FYNNEI. This chain's CDR3 is CASSSPQGLTQYF. Here the CDR3 DNA reads TGTGCCAGCAGTTCCCCCCAGGGGCTTACGCAGTATTTT.

The rearrangement uses TRBV14 and TRBJ2-1, with D unresolved. The germline CDR1 and CDR2 sequences are SGHDN and FVKESK. V lost 4 bases, J lost 1 base, and 14 bases lay in between. The CDR3 length is 16 residues. CDR3 sequence: CASSRPDTRSYNEQFF. The CDR3 DNA sequence: TGTGCCAGCAGCCGACCCGACACCCGGTCCTACAATGAGCAGTTCTTC.

The rearrangement joins TRBV7-9 to TRBJ2-1; the match to TRBD2 covers 10 bases. CDR3 length: 16 residues. Germline V CDR1 and CDR2: SEHNR, FQNEAQ (reference sequence). V lost 5 bases to trimming and J lost 3 bases; unmatched junction nucleotides: 7. The CDR3 loop reads CASSPLAGKLYNEQFF. CDR3 DNA: TGTGCCAGCAGCCCACTAGCGGGAAAACTCTACAATGAGCAGTTCTTC.

This chain links TRBV4-2 with TRBJ2-7, with 8 bases matching TRBD2. The V segment lost 0 bases and the J segment 7 bases; nucleotides outside the gene matches: 11. Germline CDR1 LGHNA, CDR2 YNFKEQ. The CDR3 loop spans 16 amino acids. CDR3 sequence reads: CASSQEGPGGPGEQYF. CDR3 nucleotides: TGTGCCAGCAGCCAAGAGGGACCGGGAGGGCCGGGGGAGCAGTACTTC.

This clone turned up a few times. The V call is TRBV5-4, the J call TRBJ2-1; D is unresolved. Germline-derived CDR1 and CDR2 are SGHNT and YYREEE (reference sequence). The CDR3 covers 11 residues. The ends were cut back, 0 bases at V and 11 bases at J, with 6 bases in the middle. CDR3 nucleotides: TGTGCCAGCAGCTTGGAATCCAAGCAGTTCTTC. Its protein product is CASSLESKQFF.

The count of this clone is one. This same CDR3 is encoded by further DNA sequences in the sample. V is TRBV30 and J is TRBJ1-2; maybe TRBD1 (5 bases). Germline lookup yields CDR1 GTSNPN and CDR2 SVGIG (reference sequence). The CDR3 extends over 13 amino acids. The V and J ends lost 3 bases and 4 bases respectively, with 12 bases between them. CDR3 in amino acids: CAWSVGRGYGYTF. The CDR3 nucleotides are TGTGCCTGGAGCGTAGGAAGGGGCTATGGCTACACCTTC.

A single count supports this clone. This sequence joins TRBV9 and TRBJ2-1; TRBD1 might be the D (6 bases). The germline gives CDR1 SGDLS, CDR2 YYNGEE. This CDR3 region has 17 residues. Trimming stripped 0 bases from V and 8 bases from J, with 21 bases between. In nucleotides, the CDR3 is TGTGCCAGCAGCGTAGGCCTCAGGGGTGGCCTGTTTGATGAGCAGTTCTTC. It encodes CASSVGLRGGLFDEQFF.

This clone was picked up one time. The V and J genes are TRBV29-1 and TRBJ2-7, with TRBD2 identical over 14 bases. With 5 bases clipped from V and 1 base from J, the junction kept 10 bases outside the gene matches. CDR1 is SQVTM, CDR2 ANQGSEA, per germline. The CDR3 has 17 residues. CDR3 in DNA: TGCAGCGTTCTAGCGGGACTAGCGGGAGAAGGGTCCTACGAGCAGTACTTC. It encodes CSVLAGLAGEGSYEQYF.

The rearrangement uses TRBV7-9 and TRBJ2-7; 8 nucleotides match TRBD2. Per the germline V gene, CDR1 is SEHNR and CDR2 is FQNEAQ (reference sequence). The CDR3 totals 15 residues. The V gene end was trimmed by 3 bases and the J gene end by 6 bases; junction bases not matched to a gene: 10. The CDR3 here is CASSFNGEGTSEQYF. The CDR3 DNA sequence: TGTGCCAGCAGCTTCAATGGGGAAGGGACTAGCGAGCAGTACTTC.

This chain connects TRBV7-8 to TRBJ1-3; 8 bases agree with TRBD1. The trim removed 6 bases at V and 2 bases at J, leaving 15 bases unmatched. Germline V lookup: CDR1 SGHVS, CDR2 FQNEAQ. The CDR3 contains 18 residues. In nucleotides, the CDR3 is TGTGCCAGCAGTCCTCGGGGACGGCAGGGGGCGACTGGAAACACCATATATTTT. It specifies CASSPRGRQGATGNTIYF.

The V gene is TRBV5-1, the J gene TRBJ2-7, with a possible D match to TRBD1 (5 bases). The CDR3 is 16 residues long. CDR1 and CDR2 from the germline V gene are SGHRS and YFSETQ. Deletions cut 1 base from V and 3 bases from J, with 17 bases between. Here the CDR3 reads CASSLKTSTEIYEQYF. CDR3 DNA: TGCGCCAGCAGCTTGAAAACTTCGACAGAAATCTACGAGCAGTACTTC.

This chain joins TRBV7-8 and TRBJ2-7; possibly TRBD1 for D (5 bases). Trimming removed 5 bases at V and 0 bases at J, with 14 bases between. The CDR3 consists of 15 residues. Germline V CDR1 and CDR2: SGHVS, FQNEAQ. The CDR3 region is CASSLKGRSSYEQYF. The CDR3 region has the DNA TGTGCCAGCAGCCTCAAGGGGCGGAGCTCCTACGAGCAGTACTTC.

J is TRBJ1-5 and V is TRBV6-1, with TRBD1 identical over 9 bases. The length of the CDR3 is 15 residues. V dropped 0 bases and J dropped 6; count of bases not matched to a gene: 3. Germline CDR1 MNHNS, CDR2 SASEGT. CDR3 sequence (DNA): TGTGCCAGCAGTGAAGCCGGGACAGGGAGTCAGCCCCAGCATTTT. It translates to CASSEAGTGSQPQHF.

This chain connects TRBV25-1 to TRBJ2-7; TRBD2 matches 8 bases. The CDR3 contains 15 residues. The V and J ends lost 1 base and 0 bases, in that order; junction bases with no gene match: 2. Germline assignment: CDR1 MGHDK and CDR2 SYGVNS. In DNA form, the CDR3 reads TGTGCCAGCAGTGAATCGGGAGGGACCTCCTACGAGCAGTACTTC. Translation: CASSESGGTSYEQYF.

This chain's CDR3 is CASSQDVSWLAGQETQYF. CDR3 nucleotide sequence: TGTGCCAGCAGCCAAGATGTATCGTGGCTAGCGGGACAAGAGACCCAGTACTTC. This chain links TRBV14 with TRBJ2-5; 9 bases line up with TRBD2. V shed 0 bases and J 2 bases; nucleotides not matched to a gene: 10. CDR1 is SGHDN and CDR2 is FVKESK in the germline V gene. The CDR3 is 18 amino acids.